These 17 T cell receptor beta chains came from one sample sequenced in a study of post-analysis software for immune sequencing data. Study-wide results and caveats: Elevated frequency relative to controls characterized several TRBV segments in patients, TRBV5-6, TRBV5-1 and TRBV20-1 among them.

Antigens of these TCRs are unknown. TCR beta cDNA libraries included unique molecular identifiers. MiXCR, applied by TCRdb to the PCR reads, yields one record per CDR3 protein. The sample contains 150,000 to 200,000 distinct CDR3 sequences, roughly 30% of which appear only once. The source material was blood. The receptors come from a girl under 18 with multiple sclerosis.

This clonotype has at least ten counts. The chain has TRBV5-1 and TRBJ2-3; 8 bases match TRBD2. The germline V gene has CDR1 SGHRS and CDR2 YFSETQ. The trim removed 4 bases at V and 0 bases at J, leaving 4 bases unmatched. The CDR3 has 15 residues. This CDR3 is CASSTSSGSTDTQYF. The CDR3 nucleotides are TGCGCCAGCAGCACTTCTAGCGGGAGCACAGATACGCAGTATTTT.

This clonotype was seen many times. The J gene is TRBJ2-1, the V gene TRBV7-9, with D tentatively TRBD2 (6 bases). Germline CDR1 reads SEHNR; CDR2 reads FQNEAQ (reference sequence). The CDR3 is 14 amino acids. Trimming stripped 5 bases from V and 8 bases from J, with 16 bases between. The CDR3 bases are TGTGCCAGCAGCGACCCCGCGGGGATCGATGAGCAGTTCTTC. Encoded protein: CASSDPAGIDEQFF.

V is TRBV19 and J is TRBJ1-2; 8 bases map to TRBD1. The germline CDR1 and CDR2 sequences are LNHDA and SQIVND (reference sequence). J gave up 6 bases and V 2 bases, and 5 bases lay outside the gene matches. The CDR3 runs to 14 residues. CDR3 protein: CASSIKGQGNGYTF. CDR3 coding DNA: TGTGCCAGTAGTATAAAAGGACAGGGAAATGGCTACACCTTC. Together with reference TRBV19 and TRBJ1-2, the CDR3 gives the full variable domain: DGGITQSPKYLFRKEGQNVTLSCEQNLNHDAMYWYRQDPGQGLRLIYYSQIVNDFQKGDIAEGYSVSREKKESFPLTVTSAQKNPTAFYLCASSIKGQGNGYTFGSGTRLTVV.

Ten or more counts support this clonotype. The CDR3 DNA sequence: TGTGCCATCAGTGAGTCGAGGGGGGCACGTGAGACCCAGTACTTC. It encodes CAISESRGARETQYF. The chain joins TRBV10-3 to TRBJ2-5, with D perhaps given as TRBD1 or TRBD2 (6 bases each). Deletions cut 0 bases from V and 5 bases from J, with 13 bases between. The germline V gene has CDR1 ENHRY and CDR2 SYGVKD. The CDR3 is made up of 15 amino acids.

Worth noting for this clonotype: A much larger clone differs from this one at a single base, so this may be a read error. The V gene is TRBV29-1, the J gene TRBJ2-1; D not resolved. CDR3 length: 12 amino acids. CDR1 and CDR2 from the germline V gene are SQVTM and ANQGSEA. V lost 8 bases, J lost 4 bases, and 12 bases lay in between. Here the CDR3 reads CSCKPRYNEQFF. The CDR3 nucleotides read TGCAGCTGTAAGCCGCGATACAATGAGCAGTTCTTC.

Many counts were recorded for this clonotype. The chain links TRBV7-6 to TRBJ2-5; D is unclear. V was clipped by 2 bases and J by 5 bases, with 6 bases between them. The germline CDR1 and CDR2 sequences are SGHVS and FNYEAQ. The CDR3 length is 12 residues. The CDR3 here is CASSLNLETQYF. CDR3 nucleotides: TGTGCCAGCAGCTTAAACCTTGAGACCCAGTACTTC.

This clonotype was observed once. This chain joins TRBV24-1 and TRBJ2-3; no definite D call. The CDR3 is made up of 12 amino acids. Germline V CDR1 and CDR2: KGHDR, SFDVKD. Trimming shortened V by 2 bases and J by 3 bases, and 2 bases separated the two germline ends. The CDR3 spells CATSDSTDTQYF. CDR3 DNA: TGTGCCACCAGTGATTCAACAGATACGCAGTATTTT.

This chain uses TRBV29-1 with TRBJ1-2; D gene ambiguous. Germline V lookup: CDR1 SQVTM, CDR2 ANQGSEA. Trimming removed 1 base from V and 4 bases from J, with 13 bases in between. CDR3 length: 14 residues. The CDR3 here is CSVEAHGEIYGYTF. DNA for the CDR3: TGCAGCGTTGAAGCCCATGGGGAAATCTATGGCTACACCTTC.

This clonotype was counted many times. The V call is TRBV28, the J call TRBJ2-7, with D unclear. The CDR3 sequence is 12 residues long. V was trimmed by 3 bases and J by 4 bases, leaving 7 bases between them. Germline values: CDR1 MDHEN, CDR2 SYDVKM. The CDR3 sequence is CASSFRKYEQYF. CDR3 bases: TGTGCCAGCAGTTTTCGGAAATACGAGCAGTACTTC.

There are a few counts of this clonotype. J is TRBJ1-2 and V is TRBV20-1; a possible D gene is TRBD1 (6 bases). This CDR3 is built from 14 residues. V shed 0 bases and J shed 2 bases, with 10 bases lying between them. Germline V gives CDR1 DFQATT, CDR2 SNEGSKA (reference sequence). The CDR3 sequence is CSARDRGSNYGYTF. As DNA, the CDR3 is TGCAGTGCTAGAGACAGGGGAAGCAACTATGGCTACACCTTC.

The table lists this clonotype with many counts. V usage is TRBV18 and J usage is TRBJ2-1, with 11 bases aligning to TRBD2. Per the germline V gene, CDR1 is KGHSH and CDR2 is LQKENI. Trimming removed 5 bases from V and 7 bases from J; junction bases left unmatched: 16. The CDR3 sequence is 18 residues long. The CDR3 loop reads CASSTPMASGRKLNEQFF. The DNA of the CDR3 is TGTGCCAGCTCAACTCCGATGGCTAGCGGGAGGAAGTTGAATGAGCAGTTCTTC.

This clonotype has at least ten counts. This chain uses TRBV29-1 with TRBJ2-1; D gene uncertain. Germline V gives CDR1 SQVTM, CDR2 ANQGSEA. Trimming removed 7 bases from V and 4 bases from J, with 8 bases in between. This CDR3 is 11 amino acids long. CDR3 nucleotide sequence: TGCAGCGCCCGGGCGTACAATGAGCAGTTCTTC. Amino acids: CSARAYNEQFF.

The sample holds many counts of this clonotype. The chain joins TRBV10-3 to TRBJ2-7; 15 nucleotides match TRBD2. Germline-derived CDR1 and CDR2 are ENHRY and SYGVKD. This CDR3 is built from 18 residues. With 1 base clipped from V and 2 bases from J, the junction kept 6 bases outside the gene matches. CDR3 in amino acids: CAISEFGLAGGKPYEQYF. DNA of the CDR3: TGTGCCATCAGTGAGTTTGGACTAGCGGGAGGGAAACCCTACGAGCAGTACTTC.

The rearrangement joins TRBV11-2 to TRBJ2-4; TRBD1 aligns across 11 bases. Trimming at V came to 1 base and at J to 13 bases, leaving 12 bases not matched to a gene. This CDR3 contains 16 residues. The germline V gene has CDR1 SGHAT and CDR2 FQNNGV. CDR3 region: CASSLVPGQGGQEQYF. CDR3 nucleotides: TGTGCCAGCAGCTTAGTTCCGGGACAGGGGGGTCAGGAGCAGTACTTC. The full variable domain, completed using reference TRBV11-2 and TRBJ2-4, is EAGVAQSPRYKIIEKRQSVAFWCNPISGHATLYWYQQILGQGPKLLIQFQNNGVVDDSQLPKDRFSAERLKGVDSTLKIQPAKLEDSAVYLCASSLVPGQGGQEQYFGAGTRLSVL.

The chain is built from TRBV4-2 and TRBJ2-4; D remains unclear. The tail of the sequence fits TRBJ2-7 better, so the J call may be wrong. Germline V gene data show CDR1 as LGHNA and CDR2 as YNFKEQ. The CDR3 runs to 15 residues. CDR3 in DNA: TGTGCCAGCAGCCAAGGCTGGACGATGACCTACGAGCAGTACTTC. It is translated as CASSQGWTMTYEQYF.

The chain recombines TRBV30 with TRBJ2-7; D perhaps matches TRBD2 (6 bases). The CDR3 spans 15 residues. With 2 bases removed from V and 0 bases from J, the gap between germline ends came to 14 bases. Germline CDR1 and CDR2: GTSNPN and SVGIG (reference sequence). The CDR3 reads CAWSIGGLSSYEQYF. In nucleotides, the CDR3 is TGTGCCTGGAGTATCGGAGGACTAAGCTCCTACGAGCAGTACTTC.

The DNA of the CDR3 is TGTGCCAGCAGCGTCTCCGGGACAAAAAATTCACCCCTCCACTTT. It specifies CASSVSGTKNSPLHF. The chain carries TRBV9 and TRBJ1-6; tentatively, D is TRBD1 (6 bases). Germline loops: CDR1 SGDLS, CDR2 YYNGEE. The CDR3 spans 15 residues. V lost 2 bases to trimming and J lost 7 bases, with 13 bases between them.